The 6 T cell receptor beta chains reported below all come from one sample, sequenced in a study of T cell repertoires in cytomegalovirus infection (dated by TCRdb to between 2018 and 2021). Reads for this sample came from an Illumina HiSeq 1500. TCRdb reran the public reads through fastp at Q25 and MiXCR, keeping productive beta chains. CDR3 protein duplicates are merged, each entry listing the most common genes and DNA. This sample gives hundreds of thousands of distinct CDR3 sequences in total; 9.5% of them show up just once. Jointly, the top ten make up around 4% of the sample. The specimen was PBMCs. These TCRs come from a human donor in good health (CMV status not recorded). Some clones in this sample may be carry-over from other donors' samples.

The chain recombines TRBV7-9 with TRBJ2-3, with TRBD2 matching over 7 bases. The CDR3 has 16 residues. V shed 5 bases, J shed 8 bases, and the junction held 16 bases outside the gene matches. CDR1 and CDR2 from the germline V gene are SEHNR and FQNEAQ (reference sequence). CDR3 in DNA: TGTGCCAGCAGCCCCAGAGCGGGGACCTCACAGATTACGCAGTATTTT. Translation gives CASSPRAGTSQITQYF.

This clonotype was seen a few times. The gene calls are TRBV6-5 and TRBJ2-7; 7 bases map to TRBD1. Germline-derived CDR1 and CDR2 are MNHEY and SVGAGI. Unmatched junction bases numbered 7, after V lost 6 bases and J lost 2 bases. The CDR3 totals 14 residues. For the CDR3, the DNA is TGTGCCAGCAGCCAAAGACAGGGAGCCTACGAGCAGTACTTC. Amino acid sequence: CASSQRQGAYEQYF.

The rearrangement links TRBV20-1 to TRBJ1-5, with D uncertain. The CDR3 is 14 residues long. V was trimmed by 6 bases and J by 6 bases, leaving 18 bases between them. CDR1 is DFQATT and CDR2 is SNEGSKA in the germline V gene (reference sequence). The chain's CDR3 is CSANHNRVGQPQHF. The DNA of the CDR3 is TGCAGTGCGAACCATAATCGCGTAGGTCAGCCCCAGCATTTT.

The chain links TRBV15 to TRBJ1-2; 7 positions agree with TRBD1. The germline V gene encodes CDR1 LNHNV and CDR2 YYDKDF (reference sequence). The CDR3 contains 15 residues. The V segment lost 8 bases and the J segment 7 bases; nucleotides outside the gene matches: 16. The CDR3 DNA reads as TGTGCCACCCAGCAGGGGAGGAGGGGGCTCGGTGGCTACACCTTC. This translates into CATQQGRRGLGGYTF.

This clonotype was picked up many times. The chain employs TRBV7-2 and TRBJ2-3; D is unresolved. The CDR3 extends over 17 amino acids. V was clipped by 3 bases and J by 1 base, with 17 bases between them. CDR1 is SGHTA and CDR2 is FQGNSA in the germline V gene. CDR3 DNA sequence: TGTGCCAGCAGCTTTACACCTAGTCTTACGGGCACAGATACGCAGTATTTT. It translates to CASSFTPSLTGTDTQYF.

This clonotype was counted ten times or more. The J gene is TRBJ1-1, the V gene TRBV7-2, with no clear D. CDR3 length: 15 residues. V dropped 3 bases and J dropped 0 bases, with 11 bases sitting between them. Germline CDR1 reads SGHTA; CDR2 reads FQGNSA. The chain's CDR3 is CASSFQFFMNTEAFF. In DNA, the CDR3 is TGTGCCAGCAGCTTCCAGTTTTTTATGAACACTGAAGCTTTCTTT.